Listed below are T cell receptor beta chains from one sample, sequenced in a study of cytomegalovirus exposure and HLA in healthy donors. Here immunoSEQ multiplex PCR was the method, and the copy in TCRdb shows in-frame clones only, minus some. This sample has over 150,000 clones; 75% to 90% occur once, and the top ten carry under 2%. The specimen sequenced was PBMCs. Every receptor here comes from a woman aged 18-30 years in good health and CMV-seronegative. Each CDR3 is given with its conserved first and last residue. A D gene is named only where the DNA matches it firmly. The size entry is marked missing in some rows and otherwise reads once, few, many or a size class.

clone size	V gene	D gene	J gene	CDR3 DNA	CDR3 protein
once	TRBV30	.	TRBJ1-1	TGTGCCTGGAGTGCCAGCGGGGTCACTGAAGCTTTCTTT	CAWSASGVTEAFF
.	TRBV7-9	.	TRBJ1-5	TGTTCCAGCAGCTTAGTCGGCAGACAGGCGGAGCCCCAGCATTTT	CSSSLVGRQAEPQHF
few	TRBV2	TRBD1	TRBJ2-5	TGTGCCAGCAGTGTACAGGGGGAAGAGACCCAGTACTTC	CASSVQGEETQYF
.	TRBV7-9	TRBD2	TRBJ2-7	TGTGCCAGCAGCTTAGCGTATGGACTAGCGGGAGTGAGGGGAATCGAGCAGTACTTC	CASSLAYGLAGVRGIEQYF
.	TRBV25-1	TRBD1	TRBJ1-4	TGTGCCAGCAGTGACCCAGGGGGGACTGAAGAAAAACTGTTTTTT	CASSDPGGTEEKLFF
few	TRBV13	TRBD1	TRBJ1-6	TGTGCCAGCAGCATACGACAGGGAGGTAGTCCCCTCCACTTT	CASSIRQGGSPLHF
.	TRBV5-1	.	TRBJ1-5	TGCGCCCGTTCCCCTCAGCCCCAGCATTTT	CARSPQPQHF
.	TRBV5-1	.	TRBJ1-1	TGCGCCAGCAGCCTGGAGGGACTTCAAACTGAAGCTTTCTTT	CASSLEGLQTEAFF
.	TRBV5-6	TRBD2	TRBJ2-1	TGTGCCAGCAGCACCATCGGCGGTGCGGGGGAGAATGAGCAGTTCTTC	CASSTIGGAGENEQFF
.	TRBV15	TRBD2	TRBJ2-1	TGTGCCACCAGCAGACAGCAGCTAACTAGCGGGAGATACAATGAGCAGTTCTTC	CATSRQQLTSGRYNEQFF
.	TRBV27	.	TRBJ2-3	TGTGCCAGCAGTTTGAGGGTTAGTGGCGATACGCAGTATTTT	CASSLRVSGDTQYF
few	TRBV5-4	TRBD2	TRBJ2-5	TGTGCCAGCAGCCCTAATAGCGGGGGTGACCAGGAGACCCAGTACTTC	CASSPNSGGDQETQYF
few	TRBV11-2	.	TRBJ1-6	TGTGCCAGCAGCTTAAGGAGTAGCTCCTATAATTCACCCCTCCACTTT	CASSLRSSSYNSPLHF
.	TRBV10-2	.	TRBJ1-2	TGCGCCAGCAGTAAGGGGTCTAACTATGGCTACACCTTC	CASSKGSNYGYTF
.	TRBV25-1	.	TRBJ2-3	TGTGCCAGCAGTGAATTCGAGGGTGTCTCCACAGATACGCAGTATTTT	CASSEFEGVSTDTQYF
.	TRBV10-3	.	TRBJ1-5	TGTGCCATCAGTGACAGGGAGGACTATCAGCCCCAGCATTTT	CAISDREDYQPQHF
.	TRBV5-1	.	TRBJ1-3	TGCGCCAGCAGCCCGCGAGGGGGTTTGTCTGGAAACACCATATATTTT	CASSPRGGLSGNTIYF
.	TRBV6-5	TRBD1	TRBJ1-1	TGTGCCAGCAGTATACGGACAGGGGGGGTTGAAGCTTTCTTT	CASSIRTGGVEAFF
.	TRBV18	TRBD1	TRBJ2-1	TGTGCCAGCTCACCAGAGGGACAGGGGGGCAATGAGCAGTTCTTC	CASSPEGQGGNEQFF
.	TRBV27	TRBD1	TRBJ2-2	TGTGCCAGCAGTTTATGGACGACAGGGGGCCTTGGTGGGGAGCTGTTTTTT	CASSLWTTGGLGGELFF
.	TRBV6-1	TRBD1	TRBJ1-2	TGTGCCAGCAGGCGGGACAGCCTCTATGGCTACACCTTC	CASRRDSLYGYTF
.	TRBV5-4	TRBD2	TRBJ2-1	TGTGCCAGCAGCTTGAGGGCTAGCGGGAGTCGTGAGCAGTTCTTC	CASSLRASGSREQFF
.	TRBV6-1	.	TRBJ1-1	TGTGCCAGCAGTAAGGGCTACAGGGACCTTGAAGCTTTCTTT	CASSKGYRDLEAFF
few	TRBV30	.	TRBJ2-5	TGTGCCTGGACAGGTCAGGGTTCGGGGACCCAGTACTTC	CAWTGQGSGTQYF
.	TRBV4-2	.	TRBJ2-5	TGTGCCAGCAGCCAAGTCGCAGGACAAGAGACCCAGTACTTC	CASSQVAGQETQYF
.	TRBV5-8	.	TRBJ1-2	TGTGCCAGCAGCTTGTCGGAGCCCTATGGCTACACCTTC	CASSLSEPYGYTF
.	TRBV7-2	.	TRBJ1-5	TGTGCCAGCAGCAACCGAGACGCGGGTCAGCCCCAGCATTTT	CASSNRDAGQPQHF
.	TRBV23-1	TRBD1	TRBJ1-5	TGCGCCAGCAGTCAATCGGAGGACAGGGCCTATAATCAGCCCCAGCATTTT	CASSQSEDRAYNQPQHF
.	TRBV5-4	TRBD2	TRBJ2-5	TGTGCCAGCAGAATTGGAACCCCGGGGAGGGAGGAGACCCAGTACTTC	CASRIGTPGREETQYF
.	TRBV5-1	TRBD1	TRBJ1-2	TGCGCCAGCAGCTTGGAGGCCAGGGGGAGTGGTGGCTACACCTTC	CASSLEARGSGGYTF
.	TRBV4-2	TRBD2	TRBJ2-1	TGTGCCAGCAGCCAAGATCTTACTAGCGGGAGGGGGGATGAGCAGTTCTTC	CASSQDLTSGRGDEQFF
.	TRBV11-2	.	TRBJ2-6	TGTGCCAGCAGCTTAGTGGCCGGGACGGGAGCCGTCCTGACTTTC	CASSLVAGTGAVLTF
.	TRBV5-4	.	TRBJ2-5	TGTGCCAGCAGCTTGGCGGGGGACCTGGTTTGGACCCAGTACTTC	CASSLAGDLVWTQYF
.	TRBV5-5	TRBD1	TRBJ1-3	TGTGCCAGCAGCCCGGGGACAGGGATGGGGGCCATCTCTGGAAACACCATATATTTT	CASSPGTGMGAISGNTIYF
.	TRBV9	TRBD1	TRBJ2-6	TGTGCCAGCAGCGTAAGGGGGCGGGCTATCTCTGGGGCCAACGTCCTGACTTTC	CASSVRGRAISGANVLTF
once	TRBV11-2	TRBD1	TRBJ1-1	TGTGCCAGCAGTTCCCCGACAGGGAGGTCGACTGAAGCTTTCTTT	CASSSPTGRSTEAFF
.	TRBV15	TRBD1	TRBJ1-5	TGTGCCACCAGCAGCATGGACAGGGGGGGTGATCAGCCCCAGCATTTT	CATSSMDRGGDQPQHF
.	TRBV4-1	.	TRBJ2-5	TGCGCCAGCAGCCAAGATACAGGGCCACGGCTAGGAGAGACCCAGTACTTC	CASSQDTGPRLGETQYF
.	TRBV19	TRBD2	TRBJ2-1	TGTGCCAGTGGGGGACTAGCGGGAGGTACACATGAGCAGTTCTTC	CASGGLAGGTHEQFF
.	TRBV7-9	TRBD1	TRBJ2-1	TGTGCCAGCAGCTTAGTGATCCTAGGGGGCCTGAAGGATGAGCAGTTCTTC	CASSLVILGGLKDEQFF
.	TRBV6-1	.	TRBJ2-4	TGTGCCAGCAGATCGGACATGGCAAACATTCAGTACTTC	CASRSDMANIQYF